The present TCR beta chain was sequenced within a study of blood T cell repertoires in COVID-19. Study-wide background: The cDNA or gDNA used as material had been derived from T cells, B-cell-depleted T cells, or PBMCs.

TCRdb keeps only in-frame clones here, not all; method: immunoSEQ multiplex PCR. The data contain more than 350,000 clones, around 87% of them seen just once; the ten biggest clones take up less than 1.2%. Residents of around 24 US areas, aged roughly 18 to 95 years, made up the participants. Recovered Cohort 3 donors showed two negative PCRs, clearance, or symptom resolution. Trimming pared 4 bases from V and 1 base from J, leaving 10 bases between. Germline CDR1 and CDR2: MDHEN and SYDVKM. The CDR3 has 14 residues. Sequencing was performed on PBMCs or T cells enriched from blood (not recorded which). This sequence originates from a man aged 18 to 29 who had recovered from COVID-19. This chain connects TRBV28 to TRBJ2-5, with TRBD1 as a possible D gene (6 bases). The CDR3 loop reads CASSSDRTQETQYF. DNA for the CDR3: TGTGCCAGCAGTTCCGACAGGACCCAAGAGACCCAGTACTTC.